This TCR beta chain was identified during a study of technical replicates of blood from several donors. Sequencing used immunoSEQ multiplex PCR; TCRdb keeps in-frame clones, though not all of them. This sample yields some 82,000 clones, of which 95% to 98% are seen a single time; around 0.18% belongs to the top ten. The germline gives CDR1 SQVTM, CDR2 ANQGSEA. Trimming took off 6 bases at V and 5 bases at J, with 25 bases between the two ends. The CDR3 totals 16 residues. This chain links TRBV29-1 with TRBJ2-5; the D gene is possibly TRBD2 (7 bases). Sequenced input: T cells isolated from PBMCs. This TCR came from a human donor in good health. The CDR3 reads CSVASVGGGLWETQYF. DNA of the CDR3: TGCAGCGTCGCCTCCGTGGGAGGGGGGCTCTGGGAGACCCAGTACTTC.